A single sample is the source of the 28 T cell receptor beta chains below, sequenced in a study of blood T cells in healthy people across ages. A second PCR of 7 to 11 cycles used a sample-barcoded 5' primer and a J-beta primer mix. TCRdb independently ran MiXCR on the 5' RACE reads; one entry per CDR3 protein. The sample contains more than 1,400,000 distinct CDR3 sequences, around two fifths of which appear only once. The sequenced sample consisted of blood. These receptors were taken from a young woman in good health.

This sequence joins TRBV6-2 or TRBV6-3 and TRBJ1-2, with a possible D match to TRBD1 (5 bases). This CDR3 comprises 15 residues. The V end was cut by 7 bases, the J end by 4 bases, with 19 bases between. In germline, CDR1 is MNHEY, CDR2 SVGEGT. CDR3 residues: CASTPGDGELYGYTF. The CDR3 DNA sequence: TGTGCCAGCACCCCGGGGGACGGAGAACTCTATGGCTACACCTTC.

The chain couples TRBV6-6 to TRBJ2-2; no definite D call. V was pared by 2 bases and J by 9 bases, with 22 bases between. Germline values: CDR1 MNHNY, CDR2 SVGAGI (reference sequence). CDR3 length equals 17 residues. The CDR3 reads CASSYGGVAPNTRELFF. The CDR3 DNA is TGTGCCAGCAGTTACGGTGGTGTAGCCCCTAACACACGGGAGCTGTTTTTT.

This chain connects TRBV20-1 to TRBJ2-1, with 12 bases identical to TRBD2. Germline trimming cut 0 bases from V and 10 bases from J; bases unmatched to any gene: 13. From germline, CDR1 is DFQATT and CDR2 SNEGSKA (reference sequence). The CDR3 contains 17 residues. The CDR3 region has the DNA TGCAGTGCTAGAGATTTGGATGGAGGACTAGCGGGGATCGAGCAGTTCTTC. The encoded protein is CSARDLDGGLAGIEQFF.

This rearrangement joins TRBV29-1 to TRBJ2-5; a weak D match, TRBD2 (5 bases). The CDR3 spans 13 residues. Looked up from germline, CDR1 is SQVTM and CDR2 is ANQGSEA. Trimming stripped 6 bases from V and 4 bases from J, with 15 bases between. CDR3 in amino acids: CSVTSLAGETQYF. CDR3 DNA sequence: TGCAGCGTCACCAGCCTAGCAGGAGAGACCCAGTACTTC.

The chain is built from TRBV20-1 and TRBJ2-1, with D hard to call. Trimming took 1 base from V and 4 from J, leaving 8 bases between them. Germline CDR1 DFQATT, CDR2 SNEGSKA (reference sequence). This CDR3 is 13 amino acids long. The CDR3 DNA sequence: TGCAGTGCTAGAGTTGGGGATTACAATGAGCAGTTCTTC. Translation: CSARVGDYNEQFF.

The chain carries TRBV2 and TRBJ1-2, with 8 bases fitting TRBD1. V trimming: 7 bases; J trimming: 6 bases; junction bases outside the gene matches: 7. CDR1 is SNHLY and CDR2 is FYNNEI in the germline V gene. This CDR3 is built from 13 residues. CDR3 coding DNA: TGTGCCAGCAACTTACAGGGGGAAAATGGCTACACCTTC. This encodes CASNLQGENGYTF.

This clonotype was observed a few times. This rearrangement joins TRBV9 to TRBJ2-4, with 7 bases lining up with TRBD2. The end of the DNA is better explained by TRBJ2-5, so the J call may be wrong. Germline loops: CDR1 SGDLS, CDR2 YYNGEE. This CDR3 region has 16 residues. CDR3 coding DNA: TGTGCCAGCAGCGTACCCGGGGCTAGCGGAAGGGAGACCCAGTACTTC. Encoded protein: CASSVPGASGRETQYF.

In this sample, this clonotype turned up many times. The chain has TRBV3-1 and TRBJ2-1; TRBD2 agrees at 7 bases. The V segment lost 4 bases and the J segment 4 bases; nucleotides outside the gene matches: 4. The CDR3 has 14 amino acids. Germline CDR1 is LGHDT and CDR2 is YNNKEL (reference sequence). The CDR3 reads CASSPSGDYNEQFF. CDR3 coding DNA: TGTGCCAGCAGCCCTAGCGGAGATTACAATGAGCAGTTCTTC.

There are a few counts of this clonotype. The V and J genes are TRBV7-2 and TRBJ2-4; 7 bases agree with TRBD2. Germline V CDR1 and CDR2: SGHTA, FQGNSA. This CDR3 has 12 amino acids. With 3 bases clipped from V and 9 bases from J, the junction kept 2 bases outside the gene matches. CDR3 loop: CASSLVAGIQYF. The CDR3 bases are TGTGCCAGCAGCTTGGTAGCGGGCATTCAGTACTTC.

The genes are TRBV2 and TRBJ2-3; 7 bases line up with TRBD2. Germline CDR1 reads SNHLY; CDR2 reads FYNNEI. CDR3 length: 14 residues. The J segment lost 4 bases and the V segment lost 10 bases, leaving 11 bases of the junction unmatched. CDR3 protein: CATHPGGRSDTQYF. The CDR3 coding sequence is TGTGCCACCCACCCGGGGGGAAGGTCAGATACGCAGTATTTT.

V and J are TRBV25-1 and TRBJ1-1; 11 bases line up with TRBD1. Trimming at V came to 6 bases and at J to 4 bases, leaving 13 bases not matched to a gene. Looked up from germline, CDR1 is MGHDK and CDR2 is SYGVNS. The CDR3 has 17 amino acids. The CDR3 nucleotides read TGTGCCAGCAGGTCGGGACAGGGGGACAGTCGGACCACTGAAGCTTTCTTT. This gives the protein CASRSGQGDSRTTEAFF.

This clonotype was counted once. This chain uses TRBV9 with TRBJ2-2, with D perhaps matching TRBD1 (6 bases). Trimming took 3 bases from V and 1 from J, leaving 13 bases between them. This CDR3 region has 16 residues. Germline assignment: CDR1 SGDLS and CDR2 YYNGEE. CDR3 nucleotide sequence: TGTGCCAGCAGCGGTTCGGGACAAAAGAACACCGGGGAGCTGTTTTTT. It is translated as CASSGSGQKNTGELFF. The variable domain in full, completed from reference TRBV9 and TRBJ2-2, reads DSGVTQTPKHLITATGQRVTLRCSPRSGDLSVYWYQQSLDQGLQFLIQYYNGEERAKGNILERFSAQQFPDLHSELNLSSLELGDSALYFCASSGSGQKNTGELFFGEGSRLTVL.

The chain recombines TRBV24-1 with TRBJ2-5; D gene unclear. The germline V gene encodes CDR1 KGHDR and CDR2 SFDVKD. V was trimmed by 3 bases and J by 2 bases, leaving 9 bases between them. This CDR3 is 14 amino acids long. The CDR3 here is CATSDATKQETQYF. The DNA of the CDR3 is TGTGCCACCAGTGATGCGACCAAACAAGAGACCCAGTACTTC.

This clonotype was counted a few times. The rearrangement links TRBV2 to TRBJ2-1, with D unclear. Trimming took off 3 bases at V and 2 bases at J, with 14 bases between the two ends. Germline V gene lookup returns CDR1 SNHLY and CDR2 FYNNEI. The CDR3 covers 16 residues. CDR3 nucleotides: TGTGCCAGCAGTGACCGGAGCGTCAGACCCTACAATGAGCAGTTCTTC. Protein: CASSDRSVRPYNEQFF.

The chain has TRBV20-1 and TRBJ2-1; 13 nucleotides agree with TRBD2. Germline assignment: CDR1 DFQATT and CDR2 SNEGSKA (reference sequence). The V segment lost 7 bases and the J segment 4 bases; nucleotides outside the gene matches: 10. There are 16 residues in the CDR3. CDR3 protein: CSVRKRTSGGYNEQFF. For the CDR3, the DNA is TGCAGTGTTAGGAAAAGGACTAGCGGGGGATACAATGAGCAGTTCTTC.

The V and J genes are TRBV20-1 and TRBJ1-2; 11 nucleotides line up with TRBD1. The CDR3 is made up of 16 amino acids. CDR1 and CDR2 from the germline V gene are DFQATT and SNEGSKA (reference sequence). J was trimmed by 2 bases and V by 0 bases; bases with no gene match: 5. In nucleotides, the CDR3 is TGCAGTGCTAGAGACCCGGGGACAGGGGGGAACTATGGCTACACCTTC. It translates to CSARDPGTGGNYGYTF.

Of note for this clonotype: A junction end diverges from the germline sequence, so it may reflect a read error. The V gene is TRBV20-1, the J gene TRBJ2-1; the match to TRBD2 covers 10 bases. Germline CDR1 reads DFQATT; CDR2 reads SNEGSKA (reference sequence). The CDR3 has 15 amino acids. The CDR3 DNA reads TGCAGTGCCCCTACTACTAGCGGGATTCTCAATGTGCAGTTCTTC. Translating it yields CSAPTTSGILNVQFF.

This clonotype was counted only a few times. The chain has TRBV6-1 and TRBJ2-7, with 8 bases identical to TRBD2. CDR3 length equals 13 residues. V was clipped by 4 bases and J by 3 bases; unmatched bases: 2. Germline V CDR1 and CDR2: MNHNS, SASEGT. CDR3 sequence reads: CASSAREVYEQYF. CDR3 bases: TGTGCCAGCAGTGCGCGGGAGGTCTACGAGCAGTACTTC.

This clonotype was observed a handful of times. The chain has TRBV20-1 and TRBJ2-7; possibly TRBD1 for D (6 bases). Trimming cost V 5 bases and J 5 bases, with 19 bases left between them. The CDR3 is made up of 14 amino acids. Germline CDR1 is DFQATT and CDR2 is SNEGSKA (reference sequence). As DNA, the CDR3 is TGCAGTGCTGTCCCCCCTAGGGGGACGAACGAGCAGTACTTC. It codes for CSAVPPRGTNEQYF.

This clonotype was detected only a few times. For the CDR3, the DNA is TGTGCCAGCAGCCACCTAGCGGGACAGGCGACCTACGAGCAGTACTTC. As protein: CASSHLAGQATYEQYF. This chain joins TRBV14 and TRBJ2-7; maybe TRBD2 (9 bases). The CDR3 is 16 amino acids. CDR1 is SGHDN and CDR2 is FVKESK in the germline V gene. V shed 3 bases and J shed 2 bases, with 17 bases lying between them.

The genes are TRBV30 and TRBJ2-7; maybe TRBD2 (5 bases). The CDR3 extends over 15 amino acids. Deletions cut 5 bases from V and 7 bases from J, with 24 bases between. The V gene's germline CDR1 is GTSNPN and CDR2 SVGIG (reference sequence). The CDR3 is CAWDPGEPSYNEQYF. In DNA, the CDR3 is TGTGCCTGGGACCCCGGGGAACCCTCCTACAATGAGCAGTACTTC.

This clonotype was seen more than once but under ten times. The rearrangement uses TRBV6-1 and TRBJ2-1; 11 nucleotides line up with TRBD2. The germline V gene encodes CDR1 MNHNS and CDR2 SASEGT. CDR3 length equals 15 residues. J was trimmed by 5 bases and V by 4 bases; bases with no gene match: 4. DNA of the CDR3: TGTGCCAGCAGTGGTGGGACTAGCGGCAACAATGAGCAGTTCTTC. Translation: CASSGGTSGNNEQFF.

The chain employs TRBV30 and TRBJ1-2; D is uncertain. The length of the CDR3 is 13 residues. Trimming took off 3 bases at V and 2 bases at J, with 10 bases between the two ends. Germline assignment: CDR1 GTSNPN and CDR2 SVGIG (reference sequence). CDR3 sequence reads: CAWRRGGNYGYTF. DNA for the CDR3: TGTGCCTGGAGAAGAGGAGGGAACTATGGCTACACCTTC.

The V call is TRBV11-2, the J call TRBJ2-5; D is unclear. The tail of the sequence fits TRBJ2-7 better, so the J call may be wrong. From germline, CDR1 is SGHAT and CDR2 FQNNGV. CDR3 length: 13 residues. CDR3 region: CASSAALEYEQYF. CDR3 in DNA: TGTGCCAGCAGCGCAGCCTTAGAGTACGAGCAGTACTTC.

The chain employs TRBV11-2 and TRBJ2-5; 7 nucleotides agree with TRBD1. The V segment lost 5 bases and the J segment 4 bases; nucleotides outside the gene matches: 10. The CDR3 totals 15 residues. Germline CDR1 is SGHAT and CDR2 is FQNNGV. For the CDR3, the DNA is TGTGCCAGCAGCCTCCGACAGGGTTGGGGAGAGACCCAGTACTTC. Its protein is CASSLRQGWGETQYF.

To note about this clonotype: One end of the junction fails to match germline, which may point to a read error. The J gene is TRBJ2-7, the V gene TRBV7-7; TRBD2 matches at 9 bases. The end of the DNA is better explained by TRBJ2-5, so the J call may be wrong. CDR3 length: 16 amino acids. Germline V gene data show CDR1 as SSHAT and CDR2 as FNYEAQ (reference sequence). CDR3 loop: CASSLGGLATGSTQYF. The CDR3 DNA reads TGTGCTAGCAGCTTAGGCGGACTAGCGACCGGATCGACCCAGTACTTC.

V gene TRBV10-3 combines with J gene TRBJ2-1; D might be TRBD2 (6 bases). The V gene's germline CDR1 is ENHRY and CDR2 SYGVKD. Trimming removed 7 bases at V and 7 bases at J, with 14 bases between. This CDR3 region has 13 residues. Here the CDR3 DNA reads TGTGCCATCAACTCCGGGACTGAAAATGAGCAGTTCTTC. Its protein is CAINSGTENEQFF.

This rearrangement joins TRBV7-3 to TRBJ1-2, with D tentatively TRBD1 (6 bases). The CDR3 contains 15 residues. Trimming shortened V by 4 bases and J by 5 bases, and 17 bases separated the two germline ends. Germline-derived CDR1 and CDR2 are SGHTA and FQGTGA. The CDR3 DNA sequence: TGTGCCAGCAGCTCGCAATACACCGGACAGTATGGCTACACCTTC. This gives the protein CASSSQYTGQYGYTF.